This T cell receptor (beta chain) was profiled in a study of T cells in Graves' hyperthyroidism and ophthalmopathy. Concerning this clonotype itself: What it binds is not known.

This CDR3 contains 14 residues. Trimming took 6 bases from V and 5 from J, leaving 17 bases between them. Germline V gives CDR1 LGHNT, CDR2 FRNRAP. Amplification of TCR beta CDR3 regions was performed using RNA transcripts as template. The TCR CDR3 was amplified in a first-round RT-PCR using the HTBI primer set. TCRdb reprocessed the multiplex PCR reads with MiXCR, giving one entry per CDR3 protein. The sample carries about 350,000 distinct CDR3 sequences, over 15% recorded once. In the ophthalmopathy cohort, Clinical Activity Score was at least 3, NOSPECS grade at least 4, and duration under 3 months. Study-wide results and limits: Expanded thyroid clonotypes (above 0.001) were mostly also found in blood. For ophthalmopathy, model prediction preceded onset by a median roughly 6.2 months.

This chain links TRBV12-5 with TRBJ2-7; D perhaps matches TRBD2 (7 bases). The sequenced material came from blood. This clonotype was obtained from a woman between 35 and 50 years old with Graves' ophthalmopathy. CDR3 DNA: TGTGCTAGTGGCCCCGGGGGGCCTAACCACGAGCAGTACTTC. This gives the protein CASGPGGPNHEQYF.